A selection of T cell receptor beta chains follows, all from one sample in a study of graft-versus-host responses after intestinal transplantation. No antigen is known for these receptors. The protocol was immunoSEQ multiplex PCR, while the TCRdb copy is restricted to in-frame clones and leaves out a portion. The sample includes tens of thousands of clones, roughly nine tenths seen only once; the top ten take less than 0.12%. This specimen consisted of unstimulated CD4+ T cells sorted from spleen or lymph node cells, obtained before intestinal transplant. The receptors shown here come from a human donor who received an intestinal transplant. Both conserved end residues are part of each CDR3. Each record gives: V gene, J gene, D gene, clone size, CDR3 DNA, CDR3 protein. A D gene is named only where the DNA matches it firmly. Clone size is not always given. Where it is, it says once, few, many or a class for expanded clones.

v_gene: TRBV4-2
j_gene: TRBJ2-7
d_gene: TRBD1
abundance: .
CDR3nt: TGTGCCAGCAGCCAAGGAGGGGGCAAAGGGGAGCAGTACTTC
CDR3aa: CASSQGGGKGEQYF

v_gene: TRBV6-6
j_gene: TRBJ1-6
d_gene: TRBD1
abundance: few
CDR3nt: TGTGCCAGCAGTTACCCCGGGACAGGGGTCTCACCCCTCCACTTT
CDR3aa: CASSYPGTGVSPLHF

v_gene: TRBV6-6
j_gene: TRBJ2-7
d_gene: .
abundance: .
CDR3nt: TGTGCCAGCAGTTACCTCGACCCGGGGGACTACGAGCAGTACTTC
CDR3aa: CASSYLDPGDYEQYF

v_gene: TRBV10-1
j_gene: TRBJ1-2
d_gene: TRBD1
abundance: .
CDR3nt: TGCGCCAGCAGTGAGGGGACAGGAGCAAACTATGGCTACACCTTC
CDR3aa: CASSEGTGANYGYTF

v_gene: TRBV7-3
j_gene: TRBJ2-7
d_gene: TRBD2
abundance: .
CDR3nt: TGTGCCAGCAGCCTTACGGGACTAGCGGTCGAGCAGTACTTC
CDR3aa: CASSLTGLAVEQYF

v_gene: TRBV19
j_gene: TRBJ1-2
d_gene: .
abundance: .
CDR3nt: TGTGCCAGTAGGGCCACAGGTGTTGGAGGCTACACCTTC
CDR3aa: CASRATGVGGYTF

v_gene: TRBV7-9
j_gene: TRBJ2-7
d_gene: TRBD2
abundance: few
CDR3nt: TGTGCCAGCAGCGCCACTAGCGGGCCCTACGAGCAGTACTTC
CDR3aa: CASSATSGPYEQYF

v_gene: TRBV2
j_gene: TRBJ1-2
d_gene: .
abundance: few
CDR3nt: TGTGCCAGCAGTGAATCCCCGGTAAATGGCTACACCTTC
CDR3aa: CASSESPVNGYTF

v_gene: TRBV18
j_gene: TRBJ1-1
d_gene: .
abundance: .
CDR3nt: TGTGCCAGCTCACCCATTACGGGAGTGAACACTGAAGCTTTCTTT
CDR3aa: CASSPITGVNTEAFF

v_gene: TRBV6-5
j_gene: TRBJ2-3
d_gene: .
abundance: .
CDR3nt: TGTGCCAGCAGTTACTCGAGCTTCAGCACAGATACGCAGTATTTT
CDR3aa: CASSYSSFSTDTQYF

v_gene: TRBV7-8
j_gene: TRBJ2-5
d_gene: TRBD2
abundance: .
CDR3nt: TGTGCCAGCAGCCGCCGGGCGGGGGTGGAGACCCAGTACTTC
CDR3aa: CASSRRAGVETQYF

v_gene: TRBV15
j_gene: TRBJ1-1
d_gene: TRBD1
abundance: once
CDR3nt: TGTGCCACCAGCGGACGGGACAGGGGGTTTCGAAACACTGAAGCTTTCTTT
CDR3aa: CATSGRDRGFRNTEAFF

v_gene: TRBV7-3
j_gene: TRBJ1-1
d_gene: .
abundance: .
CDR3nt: TGTGCCAGCAGCTTAAATCCGAGGGGTGGGGGCAACACTGAAGCTTTCTTT
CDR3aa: CASSLNPRGGGNTEAFF

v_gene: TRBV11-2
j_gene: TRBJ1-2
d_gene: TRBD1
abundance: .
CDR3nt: TGTGCCAGCAGCCCGTCAGGGGGCAGGCCTAACTATGGCTACACCTTC
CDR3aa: CASSPSGGRPNYGYTF

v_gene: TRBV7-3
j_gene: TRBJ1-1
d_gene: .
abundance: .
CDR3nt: TGTGCCAGCAGCCGCGGGGGGAACACTGAAGCTTTCTTT
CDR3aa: CASSRGGNTEAFF

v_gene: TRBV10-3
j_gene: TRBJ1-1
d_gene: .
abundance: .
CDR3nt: TGTGCCATCAGCAACTTGAACACTGAAGCTTTCTTT
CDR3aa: CAISNLNTEAFF

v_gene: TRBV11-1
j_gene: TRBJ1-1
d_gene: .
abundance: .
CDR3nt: TGTGCCAGCAGCTTACGTAGGAGCCCGCCTGAAGCTTTCTTT
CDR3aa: CASSLRRSPPEAFF

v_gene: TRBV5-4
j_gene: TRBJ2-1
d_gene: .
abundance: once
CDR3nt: TGTGCCAGCAGCCCTCCCGTGCGGGGGCCATTCAATGAGCAGTTCTTC
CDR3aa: CASSPPVRGPFNEQFF

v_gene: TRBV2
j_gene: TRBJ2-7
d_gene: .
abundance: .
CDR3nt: TGTGCCAGCATCTCTACCCCGGTTTCCTACGAGCAGTACTTC
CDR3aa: CASISTPVSYEQYF

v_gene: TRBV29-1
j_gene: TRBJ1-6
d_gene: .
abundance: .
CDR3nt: TGCAGCCCAAGAGGGAAGGTTGACTATAATTCACCCCTCCACTTT
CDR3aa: CSPRGKVDYNSPLHF

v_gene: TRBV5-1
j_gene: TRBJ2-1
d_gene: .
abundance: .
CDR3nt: TGCGCCAGCAGCTTGCTAGGGGATGAGCAGTTCTTC
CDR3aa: CASSLLGDEQFF

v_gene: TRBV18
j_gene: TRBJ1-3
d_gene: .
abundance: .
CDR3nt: TGTGCCAGCTCACCAGGCTACGGGGTGTTACGAAACACCATATATTTT
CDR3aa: CASSPGYGVLRNTIYF

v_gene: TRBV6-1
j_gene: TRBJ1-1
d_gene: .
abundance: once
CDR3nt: TGTGCCAGCAGTGAGAGAGAGAACACTGAAGCTTTCTTT
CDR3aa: CASSERENTEAFF

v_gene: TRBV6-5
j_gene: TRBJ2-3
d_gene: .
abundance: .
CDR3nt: TGTGCCAGCAGTTCCTTCGACAGAACGACGCAGTATTTT
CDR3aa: CASSSFDRTTQYF

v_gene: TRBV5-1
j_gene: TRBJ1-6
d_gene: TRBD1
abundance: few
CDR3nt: TGCGCCAGCAGCATCGGACAGGGAGGCTATAATTCACCCCTCCACTTT
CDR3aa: CASSIGQGGYNSPLHF

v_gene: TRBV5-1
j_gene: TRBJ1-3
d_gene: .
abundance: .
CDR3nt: TGCGCCAGCAGCTTGGTCTCCGGTTCTGGAAACACCATATATTTT
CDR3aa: CASSLVSGSGNTIYF

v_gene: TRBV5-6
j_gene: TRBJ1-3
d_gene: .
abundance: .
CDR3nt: TGTGCCAGCAGCTTGTCGGGGAGACCTGGAAACACCATATATTTT
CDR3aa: CASSLSGRPGNTIYF

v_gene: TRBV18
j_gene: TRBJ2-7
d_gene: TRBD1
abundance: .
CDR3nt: TGTGCCAGCTCACCCGTGGGACAGGGAGACTACGAGCAGTACTTC
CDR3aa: CASSPVGQGDYEQYF

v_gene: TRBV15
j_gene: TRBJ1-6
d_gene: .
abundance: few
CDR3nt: TGTGCCACCAGCAGAGATGTTGTCGGCGGCGGGCTACGGAATTCACCCCTCCACTTT
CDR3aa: CATSRDVVGGGLRNSPLHF

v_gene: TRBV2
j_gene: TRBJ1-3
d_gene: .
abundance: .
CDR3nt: TGTGCCAGCAGTTCTGACAGCGCCCCTGGAAACACCATATATTTT
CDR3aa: CASSSDSAPGNTIYF

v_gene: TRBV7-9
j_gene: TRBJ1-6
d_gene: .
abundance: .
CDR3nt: TGTGCCAGCAGCGCCGGGGGGGGCCCCCTCCACTTT
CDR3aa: CASSAGGGPLHF

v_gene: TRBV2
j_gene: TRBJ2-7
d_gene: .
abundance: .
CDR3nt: TGTGCCAGCAGCACCAGGCAGGTATACGAGCAGTACTTC
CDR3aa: CASSTRQVYEQYF

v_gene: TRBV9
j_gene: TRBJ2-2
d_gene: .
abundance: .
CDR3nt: TGTGCCAGCAGCCCCACCCCCATGGAGGACACCGGGGAGCTGTTTTTT
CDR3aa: CASSPTPMEDTGELFF